Each of the 22 T cell receptor beta chains below was sequenced from the same sample in a study of T cells in Graves' hyperthyroidism and ophthalmopathy. Authors of the study amplified TCR beta CDR3 regions from RNA transcripts. A set of HTBI primers served as the primers for a first-round RT-PCR of the TCR CDR3. MiXCR, run by TCRdb on the multiplex PCR reads, gives a single entry per CDR3 protein. The sample includes about 210,000 distinct CDR3 sequences, under 20% of them seen just once. Sequenced: blood. These receptor sequences come from a man aged 50 to 59 with Graves' hyperthyroidism.

There are many counts of this clonotype. The chain employs TRBV11-2 and TRBJ1-1, with 7 bases lining up with TRBD1. Looked up from germline, CDR1 is SGHAT and CDR2 is FQNNGV. Trimming cost V 4 bases and J 3 bases; bases outside gene matches: 5. The CDR3 sequence is 14 residues long. The CDR3 is CASSYWDSYTEAFF. The CDR3, as DNA: TGTGCCAGCAGCTATTGGGACAGCTACACTGAAGCTTTCTTT.

The chain joins TRBV7-8 to TRBJ2-5, with a possible D match to TRBD1 (7 bases). Deletions cut 7 bases from V and 7 bases from J, with 16 bases between. CDR1 SGHVS and CDR2 FQNEAQ come from the germline V gene. This CDR3 is 13 amino acids long. CDR3: CASTLNRGGTQYF. CDR3 nucleotide sequence: TGTGCCAGCACTCTAAACAGGGGAGGGACCCAGTACTTC.

The gene calls are TRBV30 and TRBJ2-7; D is perhaps TRBD1 (6 bases). Trimming pared 2 bases from V and 4 bases from J, leaving 12 bases between. This CDR3 has 13 amino acids. Germline CDR1 and CDR2: GTSNPN and SVGIG (reference sequence). The CDR3 DNA is TGTGCCTGGAGTAGAGGGACACTTTACGAGCAGTACTTC. It encodes CAWSRGTLYEQYF.

The J gene is TRBJ1-1, the V gene TRBV11-2; D unclear. With 1 base removed from V and 8 bases from J, the gap between germline ends came to 11 bases. Looked up from germline, CDR1 is SGHAT and CDR2 is FQNNGV. CDR3 size: 13 residues. This CDR3 reads CASSLVSVGEAFF. In DNA, the CDR3 is TGTGCCAGCAGCTTAGTTTCCGTCGGAGAAGCTTTCTTT. The variable domain in full, completed from reference TRBV11-2 and TRBJ1-1, reads EAGVAQSPRYKIIEKRQSVAFWCNPISGHATLYWYQQILGQGPKLLIQFQNNGVVDDSQLPKDRFSAERLKGVDSTLKIQPAKLEDSAVYLCASSLVSVGEAFFGQGTRLTVV.

The V and J genes are TRBV28 and TRBJ1-2; the match to TRBD1 covers 10 bases. The CDR3 spans 15 residues. Per the germline V gene, CDR1 is MDHEN and CDR2 is SYDVKM. The junction had 9 bases not matched to a gene; V was cut back by 4 bases and J by 7 bases. CDR3 DNA: TGTGCCAGCAGTTCCGAGGGGGACAGGGGTCCTGGCTACACCTTC. It yields the protein CASSSEGDRGPGYTF.

This clonotype was detected only a few times. CDR3 protein: CASSFYLNTEAFF. The CDR3 nucleotides read TGTGCCAGCAGCTTTTACCTCAACACTGAAGCTTTCTTT. The chain carries TRBV7-8 and TRBJ1-1, with unresolved D. Germline loops: CDR1 SGHVS, CDR2 FQNEAQ. V was trimmed by 3 bases and J by 2 bases, leaving 7 bases between them. This CDR3 is built from 13 residues.

The V and J genes are TRBV27 and TRBJ2-7; TRBD1 agrees at 7 bases. The CDR3 contains 14 residues. CDR1 is MNHEY and CDR2 is SMNVEV in the germline V gene (reference sequence). Trimming took 4 bases from V and 3 from J; bases not matched to a gene: 6. CDR3 sequence reads: CASSSGGSVYEQYF. Written as DNA, the CDR3 is TGTGCCAGCAGTTCAGGGGGAAGCGTCTACGAGCAGTACTTC.

The chain carries TRBV29-1 and TRBJ1-1; 12 nucleotides agree with TRBD1. Losses at the gene ends were 6 bases for V and 5 bases for J; bases not matched to a gene: 10. CDR1 and CDR2 from the germline V gene are SQVTM and ANQGSEA. The CDR3 has 15 residues. The DNA for the CDR3 is TGCAGCGTAGAGGGGACAGGGGGCGTCTGGACTGAAGCTTTCTTT. It is translated as CSVEGTGGVWTEAFF.

This clonotype has at least ten counts. V is TRBV11-2 and J is TRBJ2-2; weak D call: TRBD2 (6 bases). Trimming left V 7 bases short and J 7 bases short, with 25 bases between. The CDR3 has 17 residues. In germline, CDR1 is SGHAT, CDR2 FQNNGV. CDR3 nucleotides: TGTGCCAGCACGGGGGATCCCCTTCGGGAATTAGGCGGGGAGCTGTTTTTT. It is translated as CASTGDPLRELGGELFF.

V usage is TRBV20-1 and J usage is TRBJ2-7, with D possibly being TRBD1 or TRBD2 (5 bases each). The CDR3 has 13 amino acids. Germline CDR1 DFQATT, CDR2 SNEGSKA (reference sequence). With 4 bases removed from V and 4 bases from J, the gap between germline ends came to 14 bases. This CDR3 is CSATRERGYEQYF. CDR3 DNA: TGCAGTGCTACCAGGGAAAGAGGGTACGAGCAGTACTTC.

This clonotype showed up just a few times. V and J are TRBV10-3 and TRBJ2-7; 7 bases fit TRBD1. Germline CDR1 reads ENHRY; CDR2 reads SYGVKD. The V segment lost 4 bases and the J segment 3 bases; nucleotides outside the gene matches: 6. CDR3 length: 14 residues. The CDR3 protein is CAISAGTADYEQYF. In nucleotides, the CDR3 is TGTGCCATCAGTGCCGGGACAGCAGACTACGAGCAGTACTTC.

This clonotype was detected ten times or more. This chain joins TRBV20-1 and TRBJ1-5, with 7 bases matching TRBD1. Trimming cost V 0 bases and J 9 bases; bases outside gene matches: 11. CDR1 is DFQATT and CDR2 is SNEGSKA in the germline V gene (reference sequence). The CDR3 consists of 15 residues. The CDR3 bases are TGCAGTGCTAGAGACACCGACAGGGAGGTGCGGCCCCAGCATTTT. It codes for CSARDTDREVRPQHF.

The V and J genes are TRBV27 and TRBJ2-5; D might be TRBD2 (6 bases). This CDR3 is 15 amino acids long. Deletions cut 3 bases from V and 2 bases from J, with 13 bases between. CDR1 and CDR2 from the germline V gene are MNHEY and SMNVEV (reference sequence). CDR3 amino acids: CASSFSQGGQETQYF. The DNA of the CDR3 is TGTGCCAGCAGTTTTAGTCAGGGAGGACAAGAGACCCAGTACTTC.

This clonotype came up many times. The chain uses TRBV30 and TRBJ1-1; the D gene is possibly TRBD1 (5 bases). Trimming pared 2 bases from V and 1 base from J, leaving 5 bases between. This CDR3 contains 12 residues. In germline, CDR1 is GTSNPN, CDR2 SVGIG (reference sequence). The CDR3 loop reads CAWSQGNTEAFF. The CDR3 region has the DNA TGTGCCTGGAGTCAGGGGAACACTGAAGCTTTCTTT.

This chain joins TRBV10-1 and TRBJ1-6; D not certain. With 3 bases removed from V and 10 bases from J, the gap between germline ends came to 7 bases. CDR3 length equals 12 residues. Germline CDR1 is WNHNN and CDR2 is SYGVQD (reference sequence). The CDR3 here is CASSESYSPLHF. DNA for the CDR3: TGCGCCAGCAGTGAATCCTACTCACCCCTCCACTTT.

The chain recombines TRBV29-1 with TRBJ2-5; perhaps TRBD1 as D (6 bases). The CDR3 consists of 14 residues. Germline V CDR1 and CDR2: SQVTM, ANQGSEA. With 7 bases removed from V and 1 base from J, the gap between germline ends came to 16 bases. The DNA of the CDR3 is TGCAGCGCTGCGGTGGGACAATCCCAAGAGACCCAGTACTTC. Its translation is CSAAVGQSQETQYF.

This clonotype showed up just a few times. The V and J genes are TRBV30 and TRBJ1-5, with D tentatively TRBD1 (5 bases). The CDR3 extends over 13 amino acids. The V end was cut by 1 base, the J end by 6 bases, with 10 bases between. Germline assignment: CDR1 GTSNPN and CDR2 SVGIG (reference sequence). In DNA, the CDR3 is TGTGCCTGGAGTGAGGAGGGGAGTCAGCCCCAGCATTTT. Protein sequence: CAWSEEGSQPQHF.

This clonotype was recorded many times. The chain uses TRBV28 and TRBJ1-6; a possible D gene is TRBD1 (5 bases). Germline V gene lookup returns CDR1 MDHEN and CDR2 SYDVKM. The V end lost 3 bases, the J end lost 10 bases, and 13 bases lay between the germline ends. The CDR3 extends over 14 amino acids. CDR3 in amino acids: CASSFGGSGSPLHF. In DNA, the CDR3 is TGTGCCAGCAGTTTTGGGGGATCGGGGTCACCCCTCCACTTT.

In this sample, this clonotype turned up many times. V usage is TRBV2 and J usage is TRBJ2-7; D gene ambiguous. The CDR3 sequence is 15 residues long. Trimming removed 3 bases from V and 4 bases from J, with 16 bases in between. Germline-derived CDR1 and CDR2 are SNHLY and FYNNEI. The CDR3 sequence is CASSDSPGYTYEQYF. The CDR3 DNA follows: TGTGCCAGCAGTGATTCTCCAGGTTATACGTACGAGCAGTACTTC.

This clonotype was counted many times. CDR3 coding DNA: TGTGCCAGCTCGGCGGGGGTGCGCTACACCTTC. Translated, it gives CASSAGVRYTF. The genes are TRBV12-3 or TRBV12-4 and TRBJ1-2; tentatively, D is TRBD1 (5 bases). CDR3 size: 11 residues. Trimming removed 8 bases from V and 9 bases from J, with 13 bases in between.

This clonotype was seen more than once but under ten times. The chain has TRBV20-1 and TRBJ1-1; weak D call: TRBD1 (6 bases). The CDR3 length is 16 residues. CDR1 and CDR2 from the germline V gene are DFQATT and SNEGSKA (reference sequence). V dropped 6 bases and J dropped 0 bases, with 20 bases sitting between them. The CDR3 coding sequence is TGCAGTGCAACACTTCAGGGGCTTGTGGTGAACACTGAAGCTTTCTTT. It is translated as CSATLQGLVVNTEAFF.

This chain links TRBV2 with TRBJ2-1, with 13 bases aligning to TRBD2. This CDR3 spans 12 amino acids. CDR1 and CDR2 (germline): SNHLY, FYNNEI. The ends lost 7 bases at V and 16 bases at J; junction bases unmatched: 7. CDR3 loop: CASNPTSGRPFF. Written as DNA, the CDR3 is TGTGCCAGCAACCCGACTAGCGGGAGGCCTTTCTTC. The variable domain in full, completed from reference TRBV2 and TRBJ2-1, reads EPEVTQTPSHQVTQMGQEVILRCVPISNHLYFYWYRQILGQKVEFLVSFYNNEISEKSEIFDDQFSVERPDGSNFTLKIRSTKLEDSAMYFCASNPTSGRPFFGPGTRLTVL.